The rows below give T cell receptor beta chains drawn from one sample of a study of T cells in Graves' hyperthyroidism and ophthalmopathy. TCRdb itself ran the multiplex PCR reads through MiXCR, one entry per CDR3 protein. This repertoire shows hundreds of thousands of distinct CDR3 sequences, about 14% found once; its top ten account for approximately 10%. The source material was blood. The source is a woman between 18 and 30 years old with Graves' hyperthyroidism. The CDR3 runs from the conserved cysteine through the conserved F or W. A D gene is named only where the DNA matches it firmly. Clone size, where shown, is once, few, many, or a class for clones that have expanded.

d_call: TRBD1
j_call: TRBJ2-3
clone_size: many
v_call: TRBV6-2/TRBV6-3
cdr3_nt: TGTGCCAGCAGTTTACAGGGGGCCCTAGGAGATACGCAGTATTTT
cdr3_aa: CASSLQGALGDTQYF

d_call: NA
j_call: TRBJ2-7
clone_size: many
v_call: TRBV30
cdr3_nt: TGTGCCTGGACGAGGGGGGCAGGGACCGAGCAGTACTTC
cdr3_aa: CAWTRGAGTEQYF

d_call: NA
j_call: TRBJ1-1
clone_size: NA
v_call: TRBV5-4
cdr3_nt: TGTGCCAGCAGCTCCCCAACCGGGCCCCCGAACACTGAAGCTTTCTTT
cdr3_aa: CASSSPTGPPNTEAFF

d_call: TRBD1
j_call: TRBJ2-7
clone_size: NA
v_call: TRBV24-1
cdr3_nt: TGTGCCACCAGTCCCTCGACAGGGGCCCCCTACGAGCAGTACTTC
cdr3_aa: CATSPSTGAPYEQYF

d_call: TRBD1
j_call: TRBJ1-5
clone_size: many
v_call: TRBV7-8
cdr3_nt: TGTGCCAGCAGCTTAGGCGACAGGGTTAGACAGCCCCAGCATTTT
cdr3_aa: CASSLGDRVRQPQHF

d_call: NA
j_call: TRBJ2-2
clone_size: many
v_call: TRBV18
cdr3_nt: TGTGCCAGCTCACGGGACGCAAAGACCTTCGGGGAGCTGTTTTTT
cdr3_aa: CASSRDAKTFGELFF

d_call: NA
j_call: TRBJ2-1
clone_size: many
v_call: TRBV11-3
cdr3_nt: TGTGCCAGCAGCGAAAGGCCGGGACTGTACAGCTCCTACAATGAGCAGTTCTTC
cdr3_aa: CASSERPGLYSSYNEQFF

d_call: TRBD2
j_call: TRBJ2-7
clone_size: NA
v_call: TRBV24-1
cdr3_nt: TGTGCCACCAGTGACCCACGGACTAGCGGGTACGAGCAGTACTTC
cdr3_aa: CATSDPRTSGYEQYF

d_call: NA
j_call: TRBJ1-4
clone_size: NA
v_call: TRBV5-1
cdr3_nt: TGCGCCAGCAGCTTGGTGGAACCTGAAAAACTGTTTTTT
cdr3_aa: CASSLVEPEKLFF

d_call: TRBD2
j_call: TRBJ2-3
clone_size: many
v_call: TRBV20-1
cdr3_nt: TGCAGTGCTAAATCTTCTAGCGGCCCAGATACGCAGTATTTT
cdr3_aa: CSAKSSSGPDTQYF